This T cell receptor beta chain appears in the sequencing data of a study of blood T cell repertoires in COVID-19. On the study more broadly: Nucleic acid was either cDNA or gDNA, and it came from T cells, B-cell-depleted T cells, or PBMCs.

This CDR3 comprises 15 residues. Looked up from germline, CDR1 is SGHRS and CDR2 is YFSETQ. V was pared by 3 bases and J by 1 base, with 5 bases of the junction left unmatched. Methods used by the authors: Amplification of reference gene primers was used by the study to estimate nucleated cell counts. Clones were read by immunoSEQ multiplex PCR, and TCRdb kept only the in-frame ones, dropping some. The V and J calls and the clone size are those of that table, but D and trimming were determined from the DNA. The sample gives over 200,000 clones, about nine tenths of which show up once; 2.2% is in the top ten.

Sequencing used peripheral blood. This receptor was taken from a man aged 30 to 39 who had recovered from COVID-19. The chain carries TRBV5-1 and TRBJ1-1; TRBD1 matches 8 bases. The CDR3 protein is CASSSVTGANTEAFF. In DNA, the CDR3 is TGCGCCAGCAGCTCCGTGACAGGGGCGAACACTGAAGCTTTCTTT.